The next 16 T cell receptor beta chains were all read from a single sample in a study of T cell repertoires in cytomegalovirus infection. One entry per CDR3 protein results from TCRdb running MiXCR on the reads. The table has 500,000 or so distinct CDR3 sequences, approximately 17% seen once. The source material was CD8+ T cells from PBMCs. The receptors stem from a human donor in good health (CMV status not recorded). Some clones in this sample may be carry-over from other donors' samples.

This clonotype was seen repeatedly, ten times or more. The genes are TRBV6-5 and TRBJ1-1; 8 bases agree with TRBD1. V lost 7 bases, J lost 4 bases, and 5 bases stayed unmatched. Germline V gene data show CDR1 as MNHEY and CDR2 as SVGAGI. This CDR3 comprises 13 residues. CDR3 region: CASTQTGATEAFF. The DNA of the CDR3 is TGTGCCAGCACCCAGACAGGGGCCACTGAAGCTTTCTTT.

The gene calls are TRBV5-1 and TRBJ2-1, with TRBD2 identical over 12 bases. V shed 4 bases, J shed 0 bases, and the junction held 14 bases outside the gene matches. Germline V CDR1 and CDR2: SGHRS, YFSETQ. The CDR3 sequence is 20 residues long. The chain's CDR3 is CASSTKTSGGPVSSYNEQFF. CDR3 nucleotides: TGCGCCAGCAGCACGAAGACTAGCGGGGGCCCTGTGAGCTCCTACAATGAGCAGTTCTTC.

J is TRBJ2-3 and V is TRBV7-9; 8 nucleotides align to TRBD1. The length of the CDR3 is 15 residues. Per the germline V gene, CDR1 is SEHNR and CDR2 is FQNEAQ (reference sequence). Trimming at V came to 8 bases and at J to 3 bases, leaving 10 bases not matched to a gene. CDR3 in DNA: TGTGCCAGCCGCGCTGGACAGGGTGTAACAGATACGCAGTATTTT. Amino acid sequence: CASRAGQGVTDTQYF.

There are many counts of this clonotype. The chain uses TRBV12-3 or TRBV12-4 and TRBJ2-1; D uncertain. The CDR3 extends over 13 amino acids. V was trimmed by 3 bases and J by 6 bases, leaving 9 bases between them. The CDR3 coding sequence is TGTGCCAGCAGTTTTATCTTTGGCAATGAGCAGTTCTTC. Translated: CASSFIFGNEQFF.

Ten or more counts support this clonotype. The chain uses TRBV7-9 and TRBJ2-7, with TRBD2 matching 7 bases. Germline values: CDR1 SEHNR, CDR2 FQNEAQ (reference sequence). CDR3 size: 15 residues. V shed 1 base, J shed 4 bases, and the junction held 7 bases outside the gene matches. The CDR3: CASSLVGGRGYEQYF. The CDR3 DNA is TGTGCCAGCAGCTTAGTTGGCGGGAGAGGTTACGAGCAGTACTTC.

The J gene is TRBJ2-3, the V gene TRBV9; maybe TRBD2 (6 bases). In germline, CDR1 is SGDLS, CDR2 YYNGEE. The length of the CDR3 is 17 residues. Trimming took off 6 bases at V and 0 bases at J, with 20 bases between the two ends. CDR3 nucleotides: TGTGCCAGCACCTGGGCCGATAGCGGTCGGAGCACAGATACGCAGTATTTT. The encoded protein is CASTWADSGRSTDTQYF.

The V gene is TRBV7-9, the J gene TRBJ1-3; D remains unclear. V lost 5 bases and J lost 11, with 13 bases in between. The CDR3 sequence is 12 residues long. Germline V gene data show CDR1 as SEHNR and CDR2 as FQNEAQ (reference sequence). The CDR3 loop reads CASSIDTTAIYF. Here the CDR3 DNA reads TGTGCCAGCAGCATCGACACGACCGCCATATATTTT.

This clonotype was seen only a few times. V usage is TRBV19 and J usage is TRBJ2-2; D gene unclear. The CDR3 has 16 amino acids. V was clipped by 1 base and J by 0 bases, with 9 bases between them. Germline V CDR1 and CDR2: LNHDA, SQIVND (reference sequence). CDR3 coding DNA: TGTGCCAGTAGTATAGTCCCACCCTCGAACACCGGGGAGCTGTTTTTT. Translation: CASSIVPPSNTGELFF. Supplemented by reference TRBV19 and TRBJ2-2, the full variable domain reads DGGITQSPKYLFRKEGQNVTLSCEQNLNHDAMYWYRQDPGQGLRLIYYSQIVNDFQKGDIAEGYSVSREKKESFPLTVTSAQKNPTAFYLCASSIVPPSNTGELFFGEGSRLTVL.

Ten or more counts support this clonotype. The rearrangement uses TRBV7-9 and TRBJ2-1; 7 bases are a match to TRBD2. V was clipped by 11 bases and J by 7 bases; unmatched bases: 5. Germline values: CDR1 SEHNR, CDR2 FQNEAQ (reference sequence). This CDR3 has 11 residues. CDR3: CASRGTNEQFF. CDR3 DNA: TGTGCCTCGCGGGGGACGAATGAGCAGTTCTTC.

This clonotype was recorded many times. The J gene is TRBJ1-1, the V gene TRBV27, with D uncertain. The CDR3 loop spans 11 amino acids. Germline-derived CDR1 and CDR2 are MNHEY and SMNVEV (reference sequence). The V end was cut by 4 bases, the J end by 3 bases, with 3 bases between. The CDR3 region has the DNA TGTGCCAGCAGTTCCCACACTGAAGCTTTCTTT. Translating it yields CASSSHTEAFF.

The chain recombines TRBV14 with TRBJ2-7; D tentatively reads TRBD1 or TRBD2 (5 bases each). V was trimmed by 1 base and J by 2 bases, leaving 12 bases between them. CDR1 and CDR2 from the germline V gene are SGHDN and FVKESK. CDR3 length: 15 amino acids. In DNA form, the CDR3 reads TGTGCCAGCAGCCAAGGAATGGGGGTGACCTACGAGCAGTACTTC. It codes for CASSQGMGVTYEQYF.

This clonotype was seen ten or more times. CDR3 sequence: CASSPQGGRDTEAFF. DNA of the CDR3: TGTGCCAGCAGTCCTCAGGGGGGACGCGACACTGAAGCTTTCTTT. V is TRBV12-3 or TRBV12-4 and J is TRBJ1-1, with TRBD1 matching 7 bases. The V gene end was trimmed by 5 bases and the J gene end by 3 bases; junction bases not matched to a gene: 9. The CDR3 contains 15 residues.

Written as DNA, the CDR3 is TGCAGTGCCATAAGCGGGGCTAGCGCAGATACGCAGTATTTT. This gives the protein CSAISGASADTQYF. The chain links TRBV20-1 to TRBJ2-3; TRBD2 matches at 7 bases. Germline values: CDR1 DFQATT, CDR2 SNEGSKA (reference sequence). With V trimmed by 6 bases and J by 4 bases, 10 bases remained unmatched. There are 14 residues in the CDR3.

Worth noting for this clonotype: This is likely a read error, given that the CDR3 carries no conserved phenylalanine or tryptophan at its end. This chain joins TRBV19 and TRBJ2-1, with 10 positions matching TRBD2. The CDR3 runs 17 residues. Trimming removed 6 bases from V and 0 bases from J; junction bases left unmatched: 8. CDR1 LNHDA and CDR2 SQIVND come from the germline V gene (reference sequence). This chain's CDR3 is CASSTTSGEDSYNEQFL. CDR3 DNA sequence: TGTGCCAGTAGCACAACTAGCGGGGAAGACTCCTACAATGAGCAGTTCTTA.

Comments on this clonotype: The conserved closing phenylalanine or tryptophan is absent in this CDR3, likely reflecting a read error. This sequence joins TRBV9 and TRBJ2-1; 8 bases are a match to TRBD1. Germline CDR1 and CDR2: SGDLS and YYNGEE. The CDR3 is made up of 18 amino acids. Losses at the gene ends were 3 bases for V and 1 base for J; bases not matched to a gene: 12. This CDR3 reads CASSERTGSEWSYNEQFL. The CDR3 region has the DNA TGTGCCAGCAGCGAAAGGACAGGGTCGGAGTGGTCCTACAATGAGCAGTTCTTA.

This clonotype was observed many times. The rearrangement joins TRBV29-1 to TRBJ1-2; D is ambiguous. Germline V gene data show CDR1 as SQVTM and CDR2 as ANQGSEA. The CDR3 is made up of 17 amino acids. The ends were cut back, 1 base at V and 4 bases at J, with 22 bases in the middle. The CDR3 loop reads CSVEARRDTGKLYGYTF. CDR3 bases: TGCAGCGTTGAAGCGAGGCGTGACACCGGTAAACTCTATGGCTACACCTTC.